This entry lists 2 T cell receptor beta chains sequenced from one sample in a study of T cells after yellow fever vaccination. TCRdb reanalysed the 5' RACE reads using MiXCR and keeps one entry per CDR3 protein. There are approximately 600,000 distinct CDR3 sequences in the sample; around 12% occur only once, and about 16% lies in the top ten. The sequenced sample was PBMCs, obtained on the day of the yellow fever booster vaccination. The source is a man aged 25-45 years who received the YFV17D yellow fever vaccine.

V gene TRBV10-3 combines with J gene TRBJ2-7; D remains ambiguous. This CDR3 comprises 13 residues. V was shortened by 3 bases and J by 12 bases, with 18 bases between the two germline ends. Germline CDR1 is ENHRY and CDR2 is SYGVKD. The CDR3 DNA is TGTGCCATCAGTGATCGGGTGGCCGGCCCCGCGTACTTC. Its protein is CAISDRVAGPAYF.

This clonotype was seen more than once but under ten times. The chain employs TRBV29-1 and TRBJ1-1; 9 bases map to TRBD1. Trimming took 7 bases from V and 8 from J; bases not matched to a gene: 14. Germline V gives CDR1 SQVTM, CDR2 ANQGSEA. The CDR3 length is 14 residues. This CDR3 reads CSAAYWTGESEAFF. CDR3 DNA sequence: TGCAGCGCCGCGTATTGGACAGGGGAGAGCGAAGCTTTCTTT.